This TCR beta chain was profiled in a study of regulatory T cells in long-lasting Graves disease. This clonotype was recorded many times. Its antigen remains unknown. The study, taken as a whole, reports: Persistent disease was characterized by preferential usage of TRBV28, TRBJ1-2 and TRBJ2-5.

Indicated time point: newly diagnosed GD, antithyroid drugs for less than 3 months. Making the TCR library involved RNA that had been extracted from PBMCs. According to the study, TCR beta libraries were built with iRepertoire HTBI primers and CDR3-region Arm-PCR. Using its own MiXCR run on the multiplex PCR reads, TCRdb lists one record per CDR3 protein. The sample holds about 420,000 distinct CDR3 sequences, approximately 16% seen once. CDR1 and CDR2 from the germline V gene are WNHNN and SYGVQD (reference sequence). CDR3 length: 11 amino acids. V dropped 6 bases and J dropped 4 bases, with 6 bases sitting between them. This same sample was also part of a study on T cells in Graves' hyperthyroidism and ophthalmopathy. That source notes: TCR CDR3 underwent first-round RT-PCR with the HTBI primer set.

The material was peripheral blood mononuclear cells (PBMCs), obtained at new diagnosis, from a patient treated with antithyroid drugs. The origin of this receptor is a woman aged 18-30 years with Graves disease. This rearrangement joins TRBV10-1 to TRBJ2-5; D remains ambiguous. This chain's CDR3 is CASSDGETQYF. CDR3 nucleotide sequence: TGCGCCAGCAGCGACGGAGAGACCCAGTACTTC.